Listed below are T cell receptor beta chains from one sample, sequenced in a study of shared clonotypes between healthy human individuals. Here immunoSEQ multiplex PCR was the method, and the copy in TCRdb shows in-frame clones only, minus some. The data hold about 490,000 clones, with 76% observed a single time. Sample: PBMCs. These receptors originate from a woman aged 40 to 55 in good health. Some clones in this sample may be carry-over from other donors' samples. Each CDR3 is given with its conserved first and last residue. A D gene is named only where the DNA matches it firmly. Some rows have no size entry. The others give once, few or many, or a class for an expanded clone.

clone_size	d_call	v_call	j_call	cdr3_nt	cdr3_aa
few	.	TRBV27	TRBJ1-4	TGTGCCAGCAGTCGAACGCTTGCAACTAATGAAAAACTGTTTTTT	CASSRTLATNEKLFF
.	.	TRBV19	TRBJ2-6	TGTGCCAGTAGTACGTCAGGGGCTGGGGCCGACGTCCTGACTTTC	CASSTSGAGADVLTF
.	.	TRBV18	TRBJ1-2	TGTGCCAGCTCACCACAGGGAGGGGATGGCTACACCTTC	CASSPQGGDGYTF
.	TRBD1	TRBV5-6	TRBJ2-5	TGTGCCAGCAGCTTGGCCGGACAGGTTGGGGAGACCCAGTACTTC	CASSLAGQVGETQYF
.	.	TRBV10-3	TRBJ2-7	TGTGCCATCGGCGGTAGGGAGGAAGAGCAGTACTTC	CAIGGREEEQYF
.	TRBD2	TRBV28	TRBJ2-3	TGTGCCAGCAGTTCCGGACTAGCATCAGATACGCAGTATTTT	CASSSGLASDTQYF
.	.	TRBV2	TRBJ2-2	TGTGCCAGCAGTATGGACGGGAACACCGGGGAGCTGTTTTTT	CASSMDGNTGELFF
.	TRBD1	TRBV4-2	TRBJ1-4	TGTGCCAGCAGCCAAGGGGGACAGGCAAATGAAAAACTGTTTTTT	CASSQGGQANEKLFF
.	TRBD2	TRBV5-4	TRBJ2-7	TGTGCCAGCAGCCACACTAGCGGGAGTTACGAGCAGTACTTC	CASSHTSGSYEQYF
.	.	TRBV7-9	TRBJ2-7	TGTGCCAGCAGCCCCGACAACTACGAGCAGTACTTC	CASSPDNYEQYF
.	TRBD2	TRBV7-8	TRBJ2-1	TGTGCCAGCAGCTTAGGCAGGAGCGGGAGGGCCTATGAGCAGTTCTTC	CASSLGRSGRAYEQFF
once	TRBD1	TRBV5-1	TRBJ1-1	TGCGCCAGCAGCCAAAGAGGACAGGGCCACACTGAAGCTTTCTTT	CASSQRGQGHTEAFF
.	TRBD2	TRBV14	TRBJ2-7	TGTGCCAGCAGCCTTCTAGCGGGGGCATACGAGCAGTACTTC	CASSLLAGAYEQYF
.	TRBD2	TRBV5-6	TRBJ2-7	TGTGCCAGCAGCGACGGACTAGCGGGAGGGAATTACGAGCAGTACTTC	CASSDGLAGGNYEQYF
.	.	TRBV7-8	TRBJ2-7	TGTGCCAGCAGCTTAAACCCAGTCGGGACCCCTGCGGGGGAGCAGTACTTC	CASSLNPVGTPAGEQYF
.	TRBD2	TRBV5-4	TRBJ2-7	TGTGCCAGCAGCTTGGTAACGCTAGCGGGAGGGTCGCTGTACGAGCAGTACTTC	CASSLVTLAGGSLYEQYF
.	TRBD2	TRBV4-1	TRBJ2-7	TGCGCCAGCAGCCAAGTTGTGTTGTTAGCGGGATCCAACTACGAGCAGTACTTC	CASSQVVLLAGSNYEQYF
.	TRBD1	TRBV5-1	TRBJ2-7	TGCGCCAGCAGCCAGACGACAGGGACCTACGAGCAGTACTTC	CASSQTTGTYEQYF
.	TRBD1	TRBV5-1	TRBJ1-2	TGCGCCAGCAGCTTGATGACAGGGGGCGATTATGGCTACACCTTC	CASSLMTGGDYGYTF
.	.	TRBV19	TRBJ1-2	TGTGCCAGTAGTCTTCTCGGACAGCGTGGCTACACCTTC	CASSLLGQRGYTF
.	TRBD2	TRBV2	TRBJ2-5	TGTGCCAGCAGCTCGGGACTAGCGGGAAGGGAAGAGACCCAGTACTTC	CASSSGLAGREETQYF
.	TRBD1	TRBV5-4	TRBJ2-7	TGTGCCAGCAGCTTGGGCTGGGACAGGGCCTACGAGCAGTACTTC	CASSLGWDRAYEQYF
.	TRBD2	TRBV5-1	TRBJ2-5	TGCGCCAGCAGCTTGGTTCTAGCGGGAGAAGAGACCCAGTACTTC	CASSLVLAGEETQYF
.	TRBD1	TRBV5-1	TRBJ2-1	TGCGCCAGCAGCGTCACCGGGACAGGGAATAATGAGCAGTTCTTC	CASSVTGTGNNEQFF
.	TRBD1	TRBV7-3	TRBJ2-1	TGTGCCAGCAGTTTAGACAGGGGGCTCGGTGAGGTGCAGTTCTTC	CASSLDRGLGEVQFF
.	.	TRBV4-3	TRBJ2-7	TGCGCCAGCAGCCAAGCTGCGGGCCGGGACTACGAGCAGTACTTC	CASSQAAGRDYEQYF
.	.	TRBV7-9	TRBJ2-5	TGTGCCAGCAGCTTAGAGGCAGAAGAGACCCAGTACTTC	CASSLEAEETQYF
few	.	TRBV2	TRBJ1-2	TGTGCCAGCAGCGTCCAGGGTTCCTATGGCTACACCTTC	CASSVQGSYGYTF
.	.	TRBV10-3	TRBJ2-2	TGTGCCATCAGTGTCGCCCTCCCCACCGGGGAGCTGTTTTTT	CAISVALPTGELFF
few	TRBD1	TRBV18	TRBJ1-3	TGTGCCAGCTCACAAGAAACAGGGGGCCCTGGAAACACCATATATTTT	CASSQETGGPGNTIYF
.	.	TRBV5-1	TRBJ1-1	TGCGCCAGCAGCTTGGGGAGTGGGAACACTGAAGCTTTCTTT	CASSLGSGNTEAFF